Shown below are 13 T cell receptor beta chains from a single sample sequenced in a study of blood T cell repertoires in COVID-19. Clones were read by immunoSEQ multiplex PCR, and TCRdb kept only the in-frame ones, dropping some. Among roughly 570,000 clones listed, less than 90% were seen once. Sequenced: peripheral blood. Every receptor here comes from a woman aged 45-59 years with COVID-19, enrolled during active disease.

J is TRBJ2-3 and V is TRBV19; possible D gene TRBD1, 6 bases. The CDR3 contains 13 residues. Between the trimmed V and J ends, which lost 6 bases and 4 bases, there was a span of 11 bases. Germline loops: CDR1 LNHDA, CDR2 SQIVND (reference sequence). The DNA of the CDR3 is TGTGCCAGTAGATCACAGGGCCCAGATACGCAGTATTTT. Translated: CASRSQGPDTQYF.

The CDR3 is CASSGGQGQTQYF. For the CDR3, the DNA is TGTGCCAGCAGCGGTGGACAAGGCCAGACCCAGTACTTC. This chain links TRBV7-9 with TRBJ2-5, with D possibly being TRBD1 (5 bases). The CDR3 length is 13 residues. Trimming took 5 bases from V and 6 from J, leaving 13 bases between them. Germline assignment: CDR1 SEHNR and CDR2 FQNEAQ (reference sequence).

J is TRBJ2-2 and V is TRBV18; perhaps TRBD2 as D (6 bases). Trimming left V 3 bases short and J 10 bases short, with 12 bases between. This CDR3 is built from 13 residues. CDR1 is KGHSH, CDR2 LQKENI, per germline. CDR3 sequence (DNA): TGTGCCAGCTCACCTTCGGGGGATACGGAGCTGTTTTTT. Translated, it gives CASSPSGDTELFF.

The gene calls are TRBV24-1 and TRBJ2-5, with 7 nucleotides matching TRBD1. The CDR3 consists of 13 residues. The V and J ends lost 3 bases and 4 bases, in that order; junction bases with no gene match: 1. Per germline, CDR1 KGHDR and CDR2 SFDVKD. The CDR3 DNA sequence: TGTGCCACCAGTGATGGGGACAGAGAGACCCAGTACTTC. It encodes CATSDGDRETQYF.

This clone was seen just once. The CDR3 loop reads CASRRSGGVPSGANVLTF. The CDR3 DNA sequence: TGTGCCAGCCGACGCAGCGGGGGGGTCCCCTCTGGGGCCAACGTCCTGACTTTC. V and J are TRBV9 and TRBJ2-6, with TRBD2 identical over 10 bases. The CDR3 has 18 amino acids. Germline trimming cut 7 bases from V and 0 bases from J; bases unmatched to any gene: 10. The germline gives CDR1 SGDLS, CDR2 YYNGEE.

The V call is TRBV7-3, the J call TRBJ2-1, with D uncertain. This CDR3 comprises 17 residues. Trimming removed 4 bases at V and 0 bases at J, with 16 bases between. Germline lookup yields CDR1 SGHTA and CDR2 FQGTGA. The CDR3 DNA is TGTGCCAGCAGCTCCAATACCTATCTAAGCTCCTACAATGAGCAGTTCTTC. It specifies CASSSNTYLSSYNEQFF.

CDR3 sequence (DNA): TGCGCCAGCAGCTTGCAGGACACCATATATTTT. Its translation: CASSLQDTIYF. The gene calls are TRBV5-1 and TRBJ1-3; D gene unclear. The V end was cut by 1 base, the J end by 8 bases, with 4 bases between. CDR3 length equals 11 residues. Germline assignment: CDR1 SGHRS and CDR2 YFSETQ.

This clone was seen just once. This chain connects TRBV3-1 (or the pseudogene TRBV3-2) to TRBJ1-2, with D hard to call. The germline CDR1 and CDR2 sequences are LGHDT and YNNKEL (reference sequence). V lost 0 bases to trimming and J lost 8 bases, with 19 bases between them. This CDR3 is built from 16 residues. CDR3 amino acids: CASSQDSARIARGYTF. The CDR3 DNA follows: TGTGCCAGCAGCCAAGATTCGGCGAGGATTGCCCGAGGCTACACCTTC.

V usage is TRBV3-1 (or the pseudogene TRBV3-2) and J usage is TRBJ1-6; D uncertain. Trimming stripped 3 bases from V and 9 bases from J, with 6 bases between. The CDR3 contains 12 residues. CDR1 is LGHDT and CDR2 is YNNKEL in the germline V gene (reference sequence). The DNA of the CDR3 is TGTGCCAGCAGCCAGGCCCTTTCACCCCTCCACTTT. Protein product: CASSQALSPLHF.

The V gene is TRBV10-2, the J gene TRBJ2-1; 10 nucleotides align to TRBD1. The germline gives CDR1 WSHSY, CDR2 SAAADI. Unmatched junction bases numbered 2, after V lost 2 bases and J lost 7 bases. CDR3 length: 14 amino acids. The CDR3 here is CASSERQGANEQFF. In nucleotides, the CDR3 is TGCGCCAGCAGTGAGAGACAGGGGGCAAATGAGCAGTTCTTC.

The chain employs TRBV10-2 and TRBJ1-5; no firm D call. The CDR3 spans 13 residues. Germline CDR1 and CDR2: WSHSY and SAAADI. The germline V and J ends were trimmed by 7 bases and 1 base, with 8 bases remaining between them. CDR3: CASTSTSNQPQHF. In DNA, the CDR3 is TGCGCCAGCACATCGACAAGCAATCAGCCCCAGCATTTT.

The chain is built from TRBV4-2 and TRBJ2-1; 8 nucleotides line up with TRBD2. Germline V CDR1 and CDR2: LGHNA, YNFKEQ. V gave up 3 bases and J gave up 4 bases; unmatched junction bases: 5. The CDR3 totals 15 residues. CDR3 amino acids: CASSQGSGIYNEQFF. CDR3 in DNA: TGTGCCAGCAGCCAGGGTAGCGGGATTTACAATGAGCAGTTCTTC.

This clone was counted between two and nine times. The rearrangement joins TRBV9 to TRBJ1-1; 8 bases align to TRBD1. J gave up 5 bases and V 0 bases, and 6 bases lay outside the gene matches. The germline V gene encodes CDR1 SGDLS and CDR2 YYNGEE. The CDR3 spans 15 residues. In DNA form, the CDR3 reads TGTGCCAGCAGCGTAGTCGAGACAGGGGATACTGAAGCTTTCTTT. This gives the protein CASSVVETGDTEAFF.